The 28 T cell receptor beta chains given below trace back to one sample, sequenced in a study of control samples from healthy donors and cancer patients. Assay used: immunoSEQ multiplex PCR; TCRdb lists only in-frame clones, some missing. The profile shows about 79,000 clones, over 85% of them singletons. Sequencing used PBMCs. These receptors were obtained from a woman in her thirties or forties with lung cancer.

V is TRBV9 and J is TRBJ2-5, with 14 nucleotides matching TRBD2. The CDR3 spans 17 residues. Per germline, CDR1 SGDLS and CDR2 YYNGEE. Trimming took 4 bases from V and 4 from J; bases not matched to a gene: 9. The CDR3 coding sequence is TGTGCCAGCAGCTGGGGACTAGCGGGGGTGGGTGGAGAGACCCAGTACTTC. It translates to CASSWGLAGVGGETQYF.

Comments on this clone: One end of the junction varies from germline; a read error may be responsible. The J gene is TRBJ1-2, the V gene TRBV11-2, with 7 bases lining up with TRBD1. The CDR3 spans 14 residues. The germline CDR1 and CDR2 sequences are SGHAT and FQNNGV. The CDR3 sequence: CAGSRAGGNYGYTF. The CDR3 DNA reads as TGTGCCGGCAGCCGAGCAGGGGGTAACTATGGCTACACCTTC.

The gene calls are TRBV28 and TRBJ1-5, with D unclear. The CDR3 has 14 residues. In germline, CDR1 is MDHEN, CDR2 SYDVKM. V was trimmed by 2 bases and J by 0 bases, leaving 5 bases between them. Written as DNA, the CDR3 is TGTGCCAGCAGTTTAGGCGGTAGCAATCAGCCCCAGCATTTT. It codes for CASSLGGSNQPQHF.

The chain combines TRBV20-1 with TRBJ1-2; D unresolved. The CDR3 consists of 12 residues. CDR1 is DFQATT, CDR2 SNEGSKA, per germline (reference sequence). The V end was cut by 3 bases, the J end by 2 bases, with 7 bases between. CDR3 bases: TGCAGTGCTAGTACAGAGAACTATGGCTACACCTTC. Amino acids: CSASTENYGYTF.

CDR3 residues: CASGAASEQFF. The CDR3 coding sequence is TGTGCCAGCGGTGCGGCCTCTGAGCAGTTCTTC. The V gene is TRBV2, the J gene TRBJ2-1; D uncertain. The CDR3 runs to 11 residues. Germline V lookup: CDR1 SNHLY, CDR2 FYNNEI. V lost 8 bases and J 9 bases, leaving 11 bases between the germline ends.

This rearrangement joins TRBV7-9 to TRBJ1-1, with D hard to call. The V end was cut by 1 base, the J end by 10 bases, with 7 bases between. CDR3 length: 11 residues. Germline-derived CDR1 and CDR2 are SEHNR and FQNEAQ (reference sequence). In nucleotides, the CDR3 is TGTGCCAGCAGCTTAGGGGAGTCAGCTTTCTTT. Protein sequence: CASSLGESAFF. Drawing the rest from reference TRBV7-9 and TRBJ1-1, the complete variable domain is DTGVSQNPRHKITKRGQNVTFRCDPISEHNRLYWYRQTLGQGPEFLTYFQNEAQLEKSRLLSDRFSAERPKGSFSTLEIQRTEQGDSAMYLCASSLGESAFFGQGTRLTVV.

This chain uses TRBV7-2 with TRBJ1-5; no clear D. V dropped 3 bases and J dropped 7 bases, with 16 bases sitting between them. The CDR3 has 15 residues. Germline CDR1 SGHTA, CDR2 FQGNSA. CDR3 DNA sequence: TGTGCCAGCAGCTTGACGGTTACTGGGATACAGCCCCAGCATTTT. It yields the protein CASSLTVTGIQPQHF.

The chain uses TRBV10-1 and TRBJ2-7; D ambiguous. Trimming took off 4 bases at V and 5 bases at J, with 18 bases between the two ends. CDR1 WNHNN and CDR2 SYGVQD come from the germline V gene (reference sequence). The CDR3 consists of 15 residues. CDR3: CASSAGYQNRHEQYF. The CDR3 DNA follows: TGCGCCAGCAGTGCAGGTTACCAAAATCGTCACGAGCAGTACTTC.

The rearrangement links TRBV19 to TRBJ1-1; D is unclear. Per germline, CDR1 LNHDA and CDR2 SQIVND (reference sequence). Trimming removed 3 bases from V and 4 bases from J, with 12 bases in between. The CDR3 contains 14 residues. CDR3 coding DNA: TGTGCCAGTAGTATCGGAACTCCTAGCACTGAAGCTTTCTTT. This translates into CASSIGTPSTEAFF.

In this sample, this clone turned up once. The gene calls are TRBV10-2 and TRBJ2-7; 13 bases are shared with TRBD2. CDR3 size: 15 residues. In germline, CDR1 is WSHSY, CDR2 SAAADI. Unmatched junction bases numbered 5, after V lost 6 bases and J lost 3 bases. This CDR3 is CASRGGLAGIYEQYF. DNA of the CDR3: TGCGCCAGCAGGGGGGGACTAGCGGGAATCTACGAGCAGTACTTC.

The gene calls are TRBV7-9 and TRBJ1-1, with D hard to call. V lost 5 bases and J 7 bases, leaving 17 bases between the germline ends. Per the germline V gene, CDR1 is SEHNR and CDR2 is FQNEAQ (reference sequence). The CDR3 length is 14 residues. CDR3 nucleotides: TGTGCCAGCAGCCAACGGTCCGTTCCGAGTGAAGCTTTCTTT. This encodes CASSQRSVPSEAFF.

V gene TRBV30 combines with J gene TRBJ1-1; no clear D gene. Germline-derived CDR1 and CDR2 are GTSNPN and SVGIG (reference sequence). The CDR3 spans 13 residues. The CDR3 DNA reads as TGTGCTCGAATGGCGGAAAAGAACACTGAAGCTTTCTTT. It is translated as CARMAEKNTEAFF.

The rearrangement joins TRBV7-9 to TRBJ2-5; TRBD2 aligns across 9 bases. Trimming cost V 4 bases and J 1 base; bases outside gene matches: 4. This CDR3 has 15 amino acids. The germline gives CDR1 SEHNR, CDR2 FQNEAQ (reference sequence). CDR3 sequence reads: CASSYKRGAQETQYF. In nucleotides, the CDR3 is TGTGCCAGCAGCTACAAGCGGGGGGCCCAAGAGACCCAGTACTTC.

This chain connects TRBV10-3 to TRBJ1-4, with D uncertain. This CDR3 spans 16 amino acids. Trimming removed 0 bases at V and 0 bases at J, with 8 bases between. Germline V gene sequence: CDR1 ENHRY, CDR2 SYGVKD. As DNA, the CDR3 is TGTGCCATCAGTGAGTCAAGGACCTCAACTAATGAAAAACTGTTTTTT. This encodes CAISESRTSTNEKLFF.

The V gene is TRBV7-6, the J gene TRBJ2-2; D gene unclear. The CDR3 spans 14 residues. In germline, CDR1 is SGHVS, CDR2 FNYEAQ. Trimming shortened V by 3 bases and J by 8 bases, and 13 bases separated the two germline ends. Here the CDR3 reads CASSFGSSPGELFF. The CDR3 nucleotides read TGTGCCAGCAGCTTTGGGTCCTCTCCGGGGGAGCTGTTTTTT.

The V call is TRBV5-1, the J call TRBJ1-4, with D possibly being TRBD1 (5 bases). This CDR3 contains 15 residues. From germline, CDR1 is SGHRS and CDR2 YFSETQ. V was trimmed by 0 bases and J by 3 bases, leaving 9 bases between them. The CDR3 DNA sequence: TGCGCCAGCAGCTTGGGAGGGGCCTCTAATGAAAAACTGTTTTTT. Protein: CASSLGGASNEKLFF.

The rearrangement links TRBV4-2 to TRBJ1-1; D might be TRBD1 (6 bases). This CDR3 comprises 16 residues. Germline assignment: CDR1 LGHNA and CDR2 YNFKEQ. Trimming stripped 3 bases from V and 0 bases from J, with 14 bases between. The CDR3 region has the DNA TGTGCCAGCAGCCAGACGGACAGCCACATGAACACTGAAGCTTTCTTT. This codes for CASSQTDSHMNTEAFF.

V is TRBV10-3 and J is TRBJ2-7, with D perhaps TRBD1 (5 bases). The CDR3 runs to 14 residues. The germline CDR1 and CDR2 sequences are ENHRY and SYGVKD. The ends were cut back, 5 bases at V and 4 bases at J, with 15 bases in the middle. The DNA of the CDR3 is TGTGCCATCAGTACCTTTCTCGCAGGGTACGAGCAGTACTTC. Its translation is CAISTFLAGYEQYF.

The rearrangement links TRBV5-1 to TRBJ2-5, with 11 positions matching TRBD1. The CDR3 is 15 residues long. From germline, CDR1 is SGHRS and CDR2 YFSETQ. Trimming cost V 4 bases and J 5 bases; bases outside gene matches: 7. CDR3 amino acids: CASSQGQGAWETQYF. CDR3 DNA: TGCGCCAGCAGCCAAGGACAGGGGGCCTGGGAGACCCAGTACTTC.

This clone was seen only once. A junction end diverges from the germline sequence, so it may reflect a read error. The chain carries TRBV11-2 and TRBJ1-6, with D possibly being TRBD1 (5 bases). The CDR3 has 11 amino acids. Germline V lookup: CDR1 SGHAT, CDR2 FQNNGV. The CDR3 DNA follows: TGTGCCAGCAGCAAAGGGACGGTTTCCCTTTTT. It is translated as CASSKGTVSLF.

The rearrangement joins TRBV15 to TRBJ2-3, with D perhaps matching TRBD1 or TRBD2 (5 bases each). Germline loops: CDR1 LNHNV, CDR2 YYDKDF (reference sequence). CDR3 length: 14 residues. Trimming took 5 bases from V and 1 from J, leaving 10 bases between them. For the CDR3, the DNA is TGTGCCACCAGCCCGGTGGGGGGCACAGATACGCAGTATTTT. It yields the protein CATSPVGGTDTQYF.

Written as DNA, the CDR3 is TGCGCCAGCAGAACAGGGGCCGGGCATGAGCAGTTCTTC. It encodes CASRTGAGHEQFF. The chain combines TRBV10-1 with TRBJ2-1, with 7 bases lining up with TRBD1. Germline V lookup: CDR1 WNHNN, CDR2 SYGVQD (reference sequence). The J segment lost 8 bases and the V segment lost 6 bases, leaving 7 bases of the junction unmatched. This CDR3 spans 13 amino acids.

V and J are TRBV2 and TRBJ1-1; D remains ambiguous. V lost 7 bases to trimming and J lost 1 base, with 13 bases between them. The CDR3 covers 14 residues. From germline, CDR1 is SNHLY and CDR2 FYNNEI. The CDR3 region has the DNA TGTGCCAGCAATGGACCCAGTTGGAACACTGAAGCTTTCTTT. It codes for CASNGPSWNTEAFF.

V usage is TRBV3-1 (or the pseudogene TRBV3-2) and J usage is TRBJ1-4; D not certain. The CDR3 contains 18 residues. The germline V and J ends were trimmed by 1 base and 5 bases, with 20 bases remaining between them. CDR1 and CDR2 from the germline V gene are LGHDT and YNNKEL (reference sequence). In nucleotides, the CDR3 is TGTGCCAGCAGCCAAGTTTTGGAGAACCCCTACCCCAATGAAAAACTGTTTTTT. The encoded protein is CASSQVLENPYPNEKLFF.

The rearrangement links TRBV2 to TRBJ1-1; D is unclear. Per the germline V gene, CDR1 is SNHLY and CDR2 is FYNNEI. Trimming took 4 bases from V and 5 from J, leaving 11 bases between them. The CDR3 has 13 residues. The CDR3 here is CASSALGETEAFF. As DNA, the CDR3 is TGTGCCAGCAGTGCTCTTGGGGAAACTGAAGCTTTCTTT.

This sequence joins TRBV7-2 and TRBJ2-5; D is tentatively TRBD1 or TRBD2 (6 bases each). The CDR3 is 13 residues long. The V gene's germline CDR1 is SGHTA and CDR2 FQGNSA. V gave up 7 bases and J gave up 5 bases, with 14 bases separating them. Written as DNA, the CDR3 is TGTGCCAGCACCCTGCAGGGGAGGGAGACCCAGTACTTC. It is translated as CASTLQGRETQYF.

J is TRBJ2-7 and V is TRBV3-1 (or the pseudogene TRBV3-2); D is perhaps TRBD1 (5 bases). V lost 5 bases and J lost 0, with 11 bases in between. This CDR3 is 14 amino acids long. The germline gives CDR1 LGHDT, CDR2 YNNKEL (reference sequence). The CDR3 sequence is CASSRGLSSYEQYF. CDR3 in DNA: TGTGCCAGCAGCAGGGGTTTGAGCTCCTACGAGCAGTACTTC.

Comment on this clone: Other nucleotide sequences in the sample specify the same CDR3. DNA of the CDR3: TGTGCCAGCAGTGATCGGGGGAGCTCTGGGGCCAACGTCCTGACTTTC. Translated: CASSDRGSSGANVLTF. This rearrangement joins TRBV2 to TRBJ2-6; tentatively, D is TRBD2 (6 bases). The CDR3 is 16 amino acids. Trimming took off 3 bases at V and 0 bases at J, with 9 bases between the two ends. From germline, CDR1 is SNHLY and CDR2 FYNNEI.